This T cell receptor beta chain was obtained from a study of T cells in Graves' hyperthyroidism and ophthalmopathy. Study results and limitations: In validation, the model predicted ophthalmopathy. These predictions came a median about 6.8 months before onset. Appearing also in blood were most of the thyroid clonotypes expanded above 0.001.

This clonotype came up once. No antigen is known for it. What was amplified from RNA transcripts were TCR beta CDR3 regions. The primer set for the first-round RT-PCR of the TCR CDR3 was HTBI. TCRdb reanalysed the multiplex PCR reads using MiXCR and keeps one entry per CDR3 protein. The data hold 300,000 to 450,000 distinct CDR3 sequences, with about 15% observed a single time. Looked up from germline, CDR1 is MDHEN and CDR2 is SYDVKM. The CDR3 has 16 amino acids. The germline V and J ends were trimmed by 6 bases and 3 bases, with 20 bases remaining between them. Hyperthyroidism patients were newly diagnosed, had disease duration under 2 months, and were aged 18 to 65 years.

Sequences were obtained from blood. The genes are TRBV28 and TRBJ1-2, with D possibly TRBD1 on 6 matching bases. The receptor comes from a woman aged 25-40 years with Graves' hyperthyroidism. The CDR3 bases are TGTGCCAGCAGGCAGGCGGGCAGGGGAGGGGACTATGGCTACACCTTC. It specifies CASRQAGRGGDYGYTF.